A selection of T cell receptor beta chains follows, all from one sample in a study of T-cell reconstitution after alpha-beta-depleted transplantation in children. MiXCR, run by TCRdb on the PCR reads, gives a single entry per CDR3 protein. Of 200,000 or so distinct CDR3 sequences in the sample, 8.4% are singletons; the top ten hold roughly a third. The sample here was PBMCs, mostly from graft donor cells, taken 360 days after TCRalphabeta/CD19-depleted stem cell transplant. The receptors were gathered from a male patient aged 2-10 years who had a stem cell transplant for acute myeloid leukemia, so the T cells may come from the graft donor. Each CDR3 is given with its conserved first and last residue. D genes are given only for firm matches. Where a row states a size, it is once, few, many or the class of an expanded clone; other rows omit it.

size,V,D,J,DNA,CDR3
.,TRBV12-3/TRBV12-4,TRBD1,TRBJ1-2,TGTGCCAGCAGCCTGTCAGGGGGGAGGTCTTCCTATGGCTACACCTTC,CASSLSGGRSSYGYTF
few,TRBV15,TRBD1,TRBJ2-2,TGTGCCACCAGCCTGGACAGGGGCTCGGAGCTGTTTTTT,CATSLDRGSELFF
few,TRBV29-1,.,TRBJ2-5,TGCAGCGTTGAAGGGGCAGGGCCGGCCCAGTACTTC,CSVEGAGPAQYF
few,TRBV7-9,.,TRBJ2-1,TGTGCCAGCAGCCCGTCAGGGAGATCCTACAATGAGCAGTTCTTC,CASSPSGRSYNEQFF
many,TRBV29-1,.,TRBJ1-2,TGCAGCGTTGCAGGGGACGCATCGGGTTATGGCTACACCTTC,CSVAGDASGYGYTF
few,TRBV7-7,TRBD1,TRBJ1-6,TGTGCTAGCACCTTAGAGGGGACAGGGCCTTTTCCCCTCCACTTT,CASTLEGTGPFPLHF
many,TRBV12-3/TRBV12-4,.,TRBJ1-3,TGTGCCAGCAGTCCCAGACCCCTCTCTGGAAACACCATATATTTT,CASSPRPLSGNTIYF
many,TRBV29-1,.,TRBJ2-5,TGCAGCGTTGAAAGCGTCCAAGAGACCCAGTACTTC,CSVESVQETQYF
.,TRBV12-3/TRBV12-4,TRBD1,TRBJ1-1,TGTGCCAGCAGCCCCGAGACAGGGGCACTGGGCACTGAAGCTTTCTTT,CASSPETGALGTEAFF
many,TRBV5-1,.,TRBJ2-4,TGCGCCAGCAGCAACGACCCGGCCAAAAACATTCAGTACTTC,CASSNDPAKNIQYF
.,TRBV20-1,.,TRBJ1-5,TGCAGTGCTAGGGGCGCGAATCAGCCCCAGCATTTT,CSARGANQPQHF
.,TRBV29-1,.,TRBJ2-5,TGCAGCGTTGCAAGAGGAGATCAAGAGACCCAGTACTTC,CSVARGDQETQYF
many,TRBV20-1,TRBD2,TRBJ2-7,TGCAGTGCTAGACCATCACTAGCGATGCAGTACTTC,CSARPSLAMQYF
many,TRBV20-1,.,TRBJ2-5,TGCAGTGCTAGAGATCTGGAGACCCAGTACTTC,CSARDLETQYF
many,TRBV7-2,TRBD2,TRBJ2-2,TGTGCCAGCAGCTTAGGCGGGGGGGCCGGGGAGCTGTTTTTT,CASSLGGGAGELFF
.,TRBV15,TRBD1,TRBJ1-6,TGTGCCACCAGCAGAGATGTGGGACAGGGCGGTTCACCCCTCCACTTT,CATSRDVGQGGSPLHF
many,TRBV7-8,TRBD1,TRBJ2-1,TGTGCCAGCAGCCTAATGGACAGGTACAATGAGCAGTTCTTC,CASSLMDRYNEQFF
many,TRBV2,.,TRBJ1-1,TGTGCCAGCAGTGAACAGATCAACACTGAAGCTTTCTTT,CASSEQINTEAFF
few,TRBV7-8,.,TRBJ1-6,TGTGCCAGCAGCTTAGAAGACAGCATAAATTCACCCCTCCACTTT,CASSLEDSINSPLHF
many,TRBV29-1,TRBD1,TRBJ1-1,TGCAGCGTTAGGACAGGGAGGAACACTGAAGCTTTCTTT,CSVRTGRNTEAFF
many,TRBV20-1,.,TRBJ2-5,TGCAGTGCTAGTCCAAGGGATCGGAAGACCCAGTACTTC,CSASPRDRKTQYF
many,TRBV28,.,TRBJ1-1,TGTGCCAGCAGTGGGGGCCAGGACACTGAAGCTTTCTTT,CASSGGQDTEAFF
few,TRBV20-1,.,TRBJ1-2,TGCAGTGCTAGCGGGGGGGATGGCAACTATGGCTACACCTTC,CSASGGDGNYGYTF
once,TRBV20-1,.,TRBJ2-5,TGCAGTGCTAGGACCTCGCGCCCGCCGGGGCAAGAGACCCAGTACTTC,CSARTSRPPGQETQYF
.,TRBV10-3,TRBD1,TRBJ2-7,TGTGCCATCAGGACGGGACAGGGGTCCTACGAGCAGTACTTC,CAIRTGQGSYEQYF
few,TRBV12-3/TRBV12-4,.,TRBJ1-6,TGTGCCAGCAGTTTCTACAGCTATAATTCACCCCTCCACTTT,CASSFYSYNSPLHF
many,TRBV12-3/TRBV12-4,TRBD1,TRBJ2-2,TGTGCCAGCAGTCGCCTCCGGGACAGGGTAGAGGGAAACACCGGGGAGCTGTTTTTT,CASSRLRDRVEGNTGELFF
few,TRBV7-9,.,TRBJ2-3,TGTGCCAGCAGCCTACGGAGCCCCGGGACTCTCGTCCCCTCTGGTGAGGATACGCAGTATTTT,CASSLRSPGTLVPSGEDTQYF
many,TRBV29-1,TRBD2,TRBJ2-7,TGCAGCGTTGAAATGTCGCTAGCGGGAGATCTGAGCGAGCAGTACTTC,CSVEMSLAGDLSEQYF
few,TRBV4-1,.,TRBJ2-1,TGCGCCAGCAGCCACCATGGGGGAGGAGGCAATGAGCAGTTCTTC,CASSHHGGGGNEQFF
.,TRBV29-1,.,TRBJ2-2,TGCAGCGTTGAGGCCGGGTCCCCATCAAACACCGGGGAGCTGTTTTTT,CSVEAGSPSNTGELFF
many,TRBV6-1,.,TRBJ2-1,TGTGCCAGCAGTAGAAGCTCCTACAATGAGCAGTTCTTC,CASSRSSYNEQFF
few,TRBV18,.,TRBJ2-2,TGTGCCAGCTCACTGACGGACACGAACACCGGGGAGCTGTTTTTT,CASSLTDTNTGELFF
.,TRBV15,.,TRBJ1-1,TGTGCCACCAGCAGGACGTCCAGGAGATATGAAGCTTTCTTT,CATSRTSRRYEAFF
.,TRBV11-2,TRBD1,TRBJ1-6,TGTGCCAGCAGCTCCGACAGGGCCGGTTCACCCCTCCACTTT,CASSSDRAGSPLHF
few,TRBV12-3/TRBV12-4,TRBD2,TRBJ2-5,TGTGCCAGCAGCAGACTAGCGGGGGGCGCGCAAGAGACCCAGTACTTC,CASSRLAGGAQETQYF
.,TRBV12-3/TRBV12-4,.,TRBJ2-1,TGTGCCAGCAGTCTTACAGACTACTATGAGCAGTTCTTC,CASSLTDYYEQFF
few,TRBV20-1,TRBD1,TRBJ2-5,TGCAGTGCTCGGACAGGGGGAGAGACCCAGTACTTC,CSARTGGETQYF
.,TRBV10-3,.,TRBJ2-2,TGTGCCATCAGGATAACTGGGATCACCGGGGAGCTGTTTTTT,CAIRITGITGELFF
many,TRBV20-1,TRBD2,TRBJ2-3,TGCAGTGCTGGGAGCGGGGGGGCCACAGATACGCAGTATTTT,CSAGSGGATDTQYF
many,TRBV7-6,.,TRBJ1-3,TGTGCCAGCAGCTCCCGGACGGTTTTCTCTGGAAACACCATATATTTT,CASSSRTVFSGNTIYF
many,TRBV7-8,TRBD2,TRBJ2-3,TGTGCCAGCAGCATCGGGACTAGGCCAGATACGCAGTATTTT,CASSIGTRPDTQYF